The 25 T cell receptor beta chains listed next were all sequenced from one sample in a study of blood T cell repertoires in COVID-19. Generated by immunoSEQ multiplex PCR, the TCRdb table keeps only in-frame clones and is missing some. The repertoire includes 140,000 or so clones, 81% of them detected once, and 8.2% sits in the top ten. The sample taken for sequencing was peripheral blood. These receptors were taken from a human donor in a cohort sampled during active COVID-19.

In nucleotides, the CDR3 is TGTGCCAGCAGCTTAAATACAGGGTACGAGCAGTACTTC. Translation gives CASSLNTGYEQYF. The chain uses TRBV7-2 and TRBJ2-7; tentative D call: TRBD1 (6 bases). V lost 2 bases and J 4 bases, leaving 9 bases between the germline ends. The CDR3 is 13 amino acids. CDR1 is SGHTA and CDR2 is FQGNSA in the germline V gene.

The chain carries TRBV4-3 and TRBJ2-7, with TRBD1 matching over 7 bases. The CDR3 consists of 14 residues. Germline loops: CDR1 LGHNA, CDR2 YSLEER. The ends lost 3 bases at V and 3 bases at J; junction bases unmatched: 5. DNA for the CDR3: TGCGCCAGCAGCCATCGAGGGGGCAACTACGAGCAGTACTTC. Its translation: CASSHRGGNYEQYF.

This CDR3 is CASSQGSGGASSTDTQYF. The CDR3, as DNA: TGCGCCAGCAGCCAAGGCTCAGGGGGTGCGTCTAGCACAGATACGCAGTATTTT. This chain uses TRBV4-3 with TRBJ2-3; 7 nucleotides align to TRBD1. Germline CDR1 and CDR2: LGHNA and YSLEER. V lost 1 base, J lost 0 bases, and 10 bases stayed unmatched. The CDR3 runs to 18 residues.

The chain combines TRBV24-1 with TRBJ2-7; 7 bases align to TRBD2. CDR3 length: 17 residues. With 5 bases clipped from V and 2 bases from J, the junction kept 14 bases outside the gene matches. Germline values: CDR1 KGHDR, CDR2 SFDVKD. This CDR3 is CATSGVAVDRGAYEQYF. The CDR3 DNA reads TGTGCCACCAGTGGCGTAGCGGTAGATCGGGGGGCCTACGAGCAGTACTTC.

This rearrangement joins TRBV6-5 to TRBJ2-7; 8 bases map to TRBD1. Germline CDR1 MNHEY, CDR2 SVGAGI. The CDR3 spans 14 residues. The V and J ends lost 6 bases and 4 bases, in that order; junction bases with no gene match: 8. Here the CDR3 DNA reads TGTGCCAGCAGACTACAGGGGGGAGGTTACGAGCAGTACTTC. Amino acid sequence: CASRLQGGGYEQYF.

This chain links TRBV24-1 with TRBJ1-1, with 9 positions matching TRBD1. Germline trimming cut 8 bases from V and 1 base from J; bases unmatched to any gene: 1. This CDR3 contains 13 residues. Germline CDR1 reads KGHDR; CDR2 reads SFDVKD. The CDR3 sequence is CATTGQGNTEAFF. In DNA, the CDR3 is TGTGCCACCACGGGACAGGGGAACACTGAAGCTTTCTTT.

The chain links TRBV10-3 to TRBJ1-2; tentative D call: TRBD1 (6 bases). This CDR3 contains 12 residues. Looked up from germline, CDR1 is ENHRY and CDR2 is SYGVKD. V was shortened by 5 bases and J by 8 bases, with 12 bases between the two germline ends. The CDR3 spells CAISSTGQGYTF. The CDR3 bases are TGTGCCATCAGTTCAACAGGGCAGGGCTACACCTTC.

This rearrangement joins TRBV4-3 to TRBJ2-1; 8 bases are a match to TRBD1. Germline V lookup: CDR1 LGHNA, CDR2 YSLEER. The CDR3 is 16 residues long. V shed 2 bases and J 3 bases; nucleotides not matched to a gene: 6. CDR3 bases: TGCGCCAGCAGCCAACCAGACAGGGGCGGCTACAATGAGCAGTTCTTC. This translates into CASSQPDRGGYNEQFF.

The chain combines TRBV5-1 with TRBJ1-5, with 10 bases identical to TRBD1. The V segment lost 0 bases and the J segment 5 bases; nucleotides outside the gene matches: 5. Germline loops: CDR1 SGHRS, CDR2 YFSETQ. The CDR3 contains 16 residues. CDR3 nucleotides: TGCGCCAGCAGCTTGGACGGACAGGGGGGACATCAGCCCCAGCATTTT. As protein: CASSLDGQGGHQPQHF.

This clone came up once. The V gene is TRBV11-3, the J gene TRBJ1-1; possibly TRBD1 for D (5 bases). CDR1 is SGHNT, CDR2 YENEEA, per germline. The length of the CDR3 is 13 residues. Trimming took off 2 bases at V and 2 bases at J, with 6 bases between the two ends. The DNA of the CDR3 is TGTGCCAGCAGCTTACAGGGCAACACTGAAGCTTTCTTT. Its translation is CASSLQGNTEAFF.

This rearrangement joins TRBV3-1 (or the pseudogene TRBV3-2) to TRBJ2-3; TRBD1 matches 8 bases. Looked up from germline, CDR1 is LGHDT and CDR2 is YNNKEL (reference sequence). V shed 4 bases, J shed 3 bases, and the junction held 6 bases outside the gene matches. The CDR3 is made up of 15 amino acids. The CDR3 coding sequence is TGTGCCAGCAGCCCAGGGGGCGCGTGGACAGATACGCAGTATTTT. Protein: CASSPGGAWTDTQYF.

The chain couples TRBV16 to TRBJ2-7; tentative D call: TRBD1 (5 bases). The CDR3 runs to 13 residues. The germline V gene has CDR1 KGHSY and CDR2 FQNENV. Trimming shortened V by 2 bases and J by 4 bases, and 9 bases separated the two germline ends. DNA of the CDR3: TGTGCCAGCAGCCAAACCCAGGGATACGAGCAGTACTTC. Encoded protein: CASSQTQGYEQYF.

The chain is built from TRBV11-2 and TRBJ2-7, with 12 bases fitting TRBD2. J gave up 4 bases and V 5 bases, and 12 bases lay outside the gene matches. There are 17 residues in the CDR3. The germline V gene encodes CDR1 SGHAT and CDR2 FQNNGV. CDR3 protein: CASSLVGVLAGGYEQYF. In DNA form, the CDR3 reads TGTGCCAGCAGCCTCGTTGGGGTACTAGCGGGAGGTTACGAGCAGTACTTC.

This chain connects TRBV15 to TRBJ2-7, with 14 positions matching TRBD2. This CDR3 has 17 amino acids. The V and J ends lost 1 base and 9 bases, in that order; junction bases with no gene match: 11. Germline V CDR1 and CDR2: LNHNV, YYDKDF (reference sequence). CDR3 residues: CATSRGGTSGRGGGQYF. CDR3 DNA: TGTGCCACCAGCAGAGGGGGGACTAGCGGGAGAGGAGGAGGGCAGTACTTC.

The chain uses TRBV28 and TRBJ1-1; TRBD1 is a possible D gene (6 bases). V was clipped by 9 bases and J by 1 base, with 15 bases between them. CDR3 length: 14 amino acids. Germline V gene data show CDR1 as MDHEN and CDR2 as SYDVKM. CDR3 nucleotide sequence: TGTGCCAGTCGGCGGGGGGCGAGGAACACTGAAGCTTTCTTT. Protein: CASRRGARNTEAFF.

Of note for this clone: The junction and the germline gene differ at one end; a read error may be behind it. The chain couples TRBV14 to TRBJ1-6; 8 nucleotides agree with TRBD1. The CDR3 runs to 14 residues. CDR1 is SGHDN, CDR2 FVKESK, per germline. CDR3 sequence: CASSHQGAHSPLHF. DNA of the CDR3: TGTGCCAGCAGCCATCAGGGGGCCCATTCGCCCCTCCACTTT.

This clone was detected a few times. The chain links TRBV6-5 to TRBJ2-2; TRBD2 matches 9 bases. With 2 bases clipped from V and 5 bases from J, the junction kept 3 bases outside the gene matches. CDR3 length equals 15 residues. Germline V gene sequence: CDR1 MNHEY, CDR2 SVGAGI. The CDR3 sequence: CASSYRLAGTGELFF. In DNA form, the CDR3 reads TGTGCCAGCAGTTACCGGCTAGCGGGAACCGGGGAGCTGTTTTTT.

Ten or more counts support this clone. The rearrangement joins TRBV7-9 to TRBJ2-3; unclear D gene. The germline V gene has CDR1 SEHNR and CDR2 FQNEAQ (reference sequence). This CDR3 is built from 15 residues. With 0 bases removed from V and 0 bases from J, the gap between germline ends came to 7 bases. This CDR3 is CASSLAVASTDTQYF. The DNA of the CDR3 is TGTGCCAGCAGCTTAGCGGTGGCTAGCACAGATACGCAGTATTTT.

This chain links TRBV19 with TRBJ2-2; 8 nucleotides line up with TRBD1. V trimming: 10 bases; J trimming: 6 bases; junction bases outside the gene matches: 13. The germline V gene has CDR1 LNHDA and CDR2 SQIVND (reference sequence). CDR3 length equals 15 residues. CDR3 residues: CATMLHRGFSGELFF. The CDR3 coding sequence is TGTGCCACCATGCTGCACAGGGGGTTCTCCGGGGAGCTGTTTTTT.

The chain links TRBV4-1 to TRBJ1-1, with D possibly TRBD1 on 6 matching bases. Trimming shortened V by 4 bases and J by 1 base, and 7 bases separated the two germline ends. CDR3 length equals 13 residues. Germline V gene lookup returns CDR1 MGHRA and CDR2 YSYEKL. CDR3: CASSLQGNTEAFF. CDR3 sequence (DNA): TGCGCCAGCAGCCTACAGGGGAACACTGAAGCTTTCTTT.

The CDR3 reads CASSLVAGSYEQYF. CDR3 in DNA: TGTGCCAGCAGCTTGGTTGCAGGGTCCTACGAGCAGTACTTC. V is TRBV5-5 and J is TRBJ2-7, with D possibly TRBD1 on 5 matching bases. Trimming shortened V by 0 bases and J by 1 base, and 8 bases separated the two germline ends. This CDR3 has 14 residues. Germline lookup yields CDR1 SGHKS and CDR2 YYEKEE (reference sequence). Based on the CDR3 plus reference TRBV5-5 and TRBJ2-7, the full variable domain is DAGVTQSPTHLIKTRGQQVTLRCSPISGHKSVSWYQQVLGQGPQFIFQYYEKEERGRGNFPDRFSARQFPNYSSELNVNALLLGDSALYLCASSLVAGSYEQYFGPGTRLTVT.

V usage is TRBV27 and J usage is TRBJ1-1; TRBD1 agrees at 10 bases. The CDR3 extends over 15 amino acids. Germline loops: CDR1 MNHEY, CDR2 SMNVEV (reference sequence). V lost 5 bases to trimming and J lost 5 bases; unmatched junction nucleotides: 8. The CDR3, as DNA: TGTGCCAGCAGTCCGGACAGGGGGGGGAAGACTGAAGCTTTCTTT. Translation: CASSPDRGGKTEAFF.

The chain combines TRBV28 with TRBJ2-7, with 7 bases lining up with TRBD1. V lost 6 bases, J lost 0 bases, and 8 bases stayed unmatched. The germline CDR1 and CDR2 sequences are MDHEN and SYDVKM. The CDR3 extends over 15 amino acids. The CDR3 bases are TGTGCCAGCAGCTCCGTTGGACAGGCCTCCTACGAGCAGTACTTC. Protein: CASSSVGQASYEQYF.

V is TRBV28 and J is TRBJ2-3; TRBD2 aligns across 9 bases. The CDR3 spans 17 residues. The germline gives CDR1 MDHEN, CDR2 SYDVKM. The J segment lost 2 bases and the V segment lost 1 base, leaving 7 bases of the junction unmatched. The DNA of the CDR3 is TGTGCCAGCAGTTTATCTGGACTAGCGCGAGACACAGATACGCAGTATTTT. Its translation is CASSLSGLARDTDTQYF. The variable domain in full, completed from reference TRBV28 and TRBJ2-3, reads DVKVTQSSRYLVKRTGEKVFLECVQDMDHENMFWYRQDPGLGLRLIYFSYDVKMKEKGDIPEGYSVSREKKERFSLILESASTNQTSMYLCASSLSGLARDTDTQYFGPGTRLTVL.

This chain joins TRBV3-1 (or the pseudogene TRBV3-2) and TRBJ1-2; D is undetermined. The V end was cut by 4 bases, the J end by 4 bases, with 13 bases between. CDR3 size: 14 residues. In germline, CDR1 is LGHDT, CDR2 YNNKEL (reference sequence). The CDR3 here is CASSLQRGAYGYTF. The CDR3 bases are TGTGCCAGCAGCCTACAACGGGGAGCCTATGGCTACACCTTC.